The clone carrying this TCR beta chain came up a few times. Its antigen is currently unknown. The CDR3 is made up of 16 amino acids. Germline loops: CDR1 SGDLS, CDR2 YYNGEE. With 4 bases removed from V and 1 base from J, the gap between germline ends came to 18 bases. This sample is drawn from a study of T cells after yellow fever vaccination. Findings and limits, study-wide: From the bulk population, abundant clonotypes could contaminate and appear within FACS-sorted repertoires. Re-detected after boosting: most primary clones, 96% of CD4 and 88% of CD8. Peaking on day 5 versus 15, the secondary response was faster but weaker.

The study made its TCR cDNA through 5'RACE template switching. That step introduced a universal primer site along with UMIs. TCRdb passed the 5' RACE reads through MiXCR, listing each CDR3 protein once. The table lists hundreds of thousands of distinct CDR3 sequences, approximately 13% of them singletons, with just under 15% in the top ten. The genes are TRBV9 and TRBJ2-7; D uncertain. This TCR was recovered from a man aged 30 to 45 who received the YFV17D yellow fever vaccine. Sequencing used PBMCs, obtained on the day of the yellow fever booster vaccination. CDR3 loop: CASSSPGGSQSYEQYF. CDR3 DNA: TGTGCCAGCAGCTCCCCTGGTGGTAGTCAGTCCTACGAGCAGTACTTC.